This T cell receptor (beta chain) was found in a study of cytomegalovirus exposure and HLA in healthy donors. Study conclusions and caveats: In a later analysis, HLA-associated TCR beta chains were more clonally expanded than equally common others. A few V segments could not be told apart, such as TRBV6-2 and TRBV6-3, and were left out. A link between a missense DCLRE1C variant and TCR beta V- and J-gene trimming emerged from a later analysis.

As to this clone: Its target is unknown.

CDR1 is SEHNR, CDR2 FQNEAQ, per germline (reference sequence). The CDR3 sequence is 15 residues long. V lost 4 bases and J lost 8; bases outside the gene matches: 10. The PCR made use of 60 Vbeta and 13 Jbeta primers. Method: immunoSEQ multiplex PCR; TCRdb's copy keeps in-frame clones and lacks some. The data hold about 120,000 clones, with 80% observed a single time. All donors participated as healthy donors of bone marrow. The chain carries TRBV7-9 and TRBJ2-5; the match to TRBD2 covers 10 bases. The source is a man aged 50 to 59 in good health and CMV-seronegative. The sample consisted of PBMCs. Here the CDR3 DNA reads TGTGCCAGCAGCTCCCTAGCGGGGGCCCCGCAAACCCAGTACTTC. Residues: CASSSLAGAPQTQYF.